This T cell receptor (beta chain) was obtained from a study of shared clonotypes between healthy human individuals. The study's findings and limits: Sharing across a handful of donors was seen in roughly 5.2% of naive CD4 clonotypes. Represented diversity (both genetic and exposure-history) was limited by the small number of donors.

Per germline, CDR1 LNHDA and CDR2 SQIVND (reference sequence). CDR3 length equals 16 residues. V dropped 6 bases and J dropped 3 bases, with 18 bases sitting between them. On this clone: Its antigen is not identified.

TCRdb's copy holds only in-frame clones and misses some; the assay was immunoSEQ multiplex PCR. The top ten hold around a tenth of the sample, which has fewer than 400,000 clones, 74% seen once. This rearrangement joins TRBV19 to TRBJ1-5, with D maybe TRBD1 (6 bases). The TCR comes from a young man in good health. Sequenced: memory CD4+ T cells sorted from blood. The subset here: CD45RA-negative fraction. The DNA of the CDR3 is TGTGCCAGTAGCGCTACCGGGACACTTCACAATCAGCCCCAGCATTTT. It codes for CASSATGTLHNQPQHF. The full variable domain, in which reference TRBV19 and TRBJ1-5 provide the parts outside the CDR3, is DGGITQSPKYLFRKEGQNVTLSCEQNLNHDAMYWYRQDPGQGLRLIYYSQIVNDFQKGDIAEGYSVSREKKESFPLTVTSAQKNPTAFYLCASSATGTLHNQPQHFGDGTRLSIL.